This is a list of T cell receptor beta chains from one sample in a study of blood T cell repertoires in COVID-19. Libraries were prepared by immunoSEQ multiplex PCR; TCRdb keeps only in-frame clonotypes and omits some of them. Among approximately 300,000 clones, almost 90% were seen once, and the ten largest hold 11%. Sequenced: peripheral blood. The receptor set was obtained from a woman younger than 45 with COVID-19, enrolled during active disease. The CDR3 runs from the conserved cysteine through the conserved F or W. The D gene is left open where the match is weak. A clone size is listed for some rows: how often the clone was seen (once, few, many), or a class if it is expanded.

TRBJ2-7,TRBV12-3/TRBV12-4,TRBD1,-,CASSPRDSGQYF,TGTGCCAGCAGCCCCCGGGACAGCGGGCAGTACTTC
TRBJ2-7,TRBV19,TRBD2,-,CASSLYPGLAGNEQYF,TGTGCCAGTAGTTTATACCCGGGACTAGCGGGCAACGAGCAGTACTTC
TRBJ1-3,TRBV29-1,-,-,CSAGGGPGNTIYF,TGCAGCGCCGGAGGAGGACCTGGAAACACCATATATTTT
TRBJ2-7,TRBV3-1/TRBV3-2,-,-,CASSQERAYEQYF,TGTGCCAGCAGCCAAGAGAGGGCCTACGAGCAGTACTTC
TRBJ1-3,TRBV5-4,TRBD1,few,CASSLGTGHGNTIYF,TGTGCCAGCAGCCTAGGGACAGGGCACGGAAACACCATATATTTT
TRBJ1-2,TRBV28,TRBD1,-,CASNSQGQGDGYTF,TGTGCCAGCAATTCCCAGGGACAGGGCGATGGCTACACCTTC
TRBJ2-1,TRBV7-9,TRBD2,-,CASSSASGRTYNEQFF,TGTGCCAGCAGCTCCGCTAGCGGGAGGACCTACAATGAGCAGTTCTTC
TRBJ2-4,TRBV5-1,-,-,CASSLGNRENIQYF,TGCGCCAGCAGCTTGGGCAACCGGGAAAACATTCAGTACTTC
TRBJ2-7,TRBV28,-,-,CASSSHKDSYEQYF,TGTGCCAGCAGTTCGCACAAGGACAGTTACGAGCAGTACTTC
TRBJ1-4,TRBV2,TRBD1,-,CASSSRDRDLATNEKLFF,TGTGCCAGCAGTTCCCGGGACAGGGACCTTGCAACTAATGAAAAACTGTTTTTT
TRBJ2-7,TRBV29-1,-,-,CSVVGDNSYEQYF,TGCAGCGTTGTTGGGGACAACTCCTACGAGCAGTACTTC
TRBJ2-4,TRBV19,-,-,CASSIGGPGETKNIQYF,TGTGCCAGTAGTATAGGGGGGCCAGGGGAAACCAAAAACATTCAGTACTTC
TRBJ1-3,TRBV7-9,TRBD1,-,CASRTGTGHSGNTIYF,TGTGCCAGCAGAACCGGGACAGGTCATTCTGGAAACACCATATATTTT
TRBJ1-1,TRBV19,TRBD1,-,CASRWTGGNTEAFF,TGTGCCAGTAGATGGACAGGGGGCAACACTGAAGCTTTCTTT
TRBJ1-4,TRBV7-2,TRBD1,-,CASSLAPGTATTNEKLFF,TGTGCCAGCAGCTTAGCGCCGGGGACAGCCACAACTAATGAAAAACTGTTTTTT
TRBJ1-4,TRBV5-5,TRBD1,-,CASSSYPTGTDEKLFF,TGTGCCAGCAGCTCCTATCCGACAGGGACCGATGAAAAACTGTTTTTT
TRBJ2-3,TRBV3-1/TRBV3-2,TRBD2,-,CASSLAGGPDTQYF,TGTGCCAGCTCACTAGCGGGAGGGCCAGATACGCAGTATTTT
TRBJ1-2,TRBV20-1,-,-,CSASGLYGYTF,TGCAGTGCTTCAGGGTTGTATGGCTACACCTTC
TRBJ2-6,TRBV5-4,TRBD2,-,CASSRRLAGNSGANVLTF,TGTGCCAGCAGCCGCCGACTAGCGGGGAACTCTGGGGCCAACGTCCTGACTTTC
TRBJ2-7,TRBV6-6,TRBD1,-,CASSPRTGYEQYF,TGTGCCAGCAGTCCACGGACAGGCTACGAGCAGTACTTC
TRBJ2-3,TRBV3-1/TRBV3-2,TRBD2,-,CASSQDRTSGADTQYF,TGTGCCAGCAGCCAAGATCGAACTAGCGGGGCAGATACGCAGTATTTT
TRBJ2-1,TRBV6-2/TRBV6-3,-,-,CASSYSNLGLDYNEQFF,TGTGCCAGCAGTTACTCGAACCTAGGTCTCGACTACAATGAGCAGTTCTTC
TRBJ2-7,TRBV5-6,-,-,CASSLRYRRNSYEQYF,TGTGCCAGCAGCTTGAGGTACAGGAGAAACTCCTACGAGCAGTACTTC
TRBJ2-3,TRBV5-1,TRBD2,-,CASSPPTSGSIDTQYF,TGCGCCAGCAGCCCGCCGACTAGCGGGAGTATAGATACGCAGTATTTT
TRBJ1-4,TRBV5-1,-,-,CASSLVPGREKLFF,TGCGCCAGCAGCTTGGTACCGGGGAGGGAAAAACTGTTTTTT
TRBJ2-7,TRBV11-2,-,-,CASSSFGSSGAYEQYF,TGTGCCAGCAGCTCCTTTGGGAGTAGCGGAGCCTACGAGCAGTACTTC
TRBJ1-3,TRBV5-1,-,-,CASRLNTVSGNTIYF,TGCGCCAGCAGATTAAATACAGTCTCTGGAAACACCATATATTTT
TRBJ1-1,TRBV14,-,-,CASSQMVSIRGTEAFF,TGTGCCAGCAGCCAAATGGTGTCTATCCGAGGGACTGAAGCTTTCTTT
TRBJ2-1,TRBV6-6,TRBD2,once,CASSNWRLASYNEQFF,TGTGCCAGCTCCAATTGGCGACTAGCCTCCTACAATGAGCAGTTCTTC
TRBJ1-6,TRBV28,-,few,CASSFGSPLHF,TGTGCCAGCAGTTTCGGGTCACCCCTCCACTTT
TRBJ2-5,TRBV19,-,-,CASTPGSKETQYF,TGTGCCAGTACCCCAGGGTCAAAAGAGACCCAGTACTTC
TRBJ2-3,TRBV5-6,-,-,CASSLGVMESTDTQYF,TGTGCCAGCAGCTTGGGTGTGATGGAGAGCACAGATACGCAGTATTTT
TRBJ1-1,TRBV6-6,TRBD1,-,CASSSDRDDLNTEAFF,TGTGCCAGCAGTTCGGACAGGGACGACTTGAACACTGAAGCTTTCTTT
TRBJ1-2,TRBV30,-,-,CAWSGGRYGYTF,TGTGCCTGGAGTGGGGGGCGATATGGCTACACCTTC
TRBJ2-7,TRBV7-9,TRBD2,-,CASSPRGSSGTHEQYF,TGTGCCAGCAGCCCAAGGGGGTCTAGCGGGACCCACGAGCAGTACTTC
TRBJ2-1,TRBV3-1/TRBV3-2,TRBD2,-,CASGRGPYNEQFF,TGTGCCAGCGGGAGGGGTCCCTACAATGAGCAGTTCTTC
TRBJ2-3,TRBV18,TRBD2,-,CASSPGGFTDTQYF,TGTGCCAGCTCACCGGGAGGGTTCACAGATACGCAGTATTTT
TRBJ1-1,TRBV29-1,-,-,CSVEVSLDTEAFF,TGCAGCGTTGAAGTTAGCCTGGACACTGAAGCTTTCTTT
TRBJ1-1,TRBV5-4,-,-,CASSPRGNTEAFF,TGTGCCAGCAGCCCCAGGGGGAACACTGAAGCTTTCTTT
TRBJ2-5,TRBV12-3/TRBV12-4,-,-,CASSLGPRETQYF,TGTGCCAGCAGTTTGGGGCCTAGAGAGACCCAGTACTTC